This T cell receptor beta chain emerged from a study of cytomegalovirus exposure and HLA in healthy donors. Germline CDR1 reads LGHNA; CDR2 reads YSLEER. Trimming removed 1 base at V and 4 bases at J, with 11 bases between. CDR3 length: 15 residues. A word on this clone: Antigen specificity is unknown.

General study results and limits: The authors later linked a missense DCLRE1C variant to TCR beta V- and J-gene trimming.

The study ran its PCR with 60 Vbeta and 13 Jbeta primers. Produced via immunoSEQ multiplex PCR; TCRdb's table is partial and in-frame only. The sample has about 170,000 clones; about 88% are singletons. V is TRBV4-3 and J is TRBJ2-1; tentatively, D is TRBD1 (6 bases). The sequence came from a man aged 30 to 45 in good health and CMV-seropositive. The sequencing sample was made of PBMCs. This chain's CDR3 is CASSQVRGQYNEQFF. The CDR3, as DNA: TGCGCCAGCAGCCAAGTTCGTGGACAGTACAATGAGCAGTTCTTC.